The source of this TCR beta chain is a study of cytomegalovirus exposure and HLA in healthy donors. General study results and limits: A classifier reportedly called cytomegalovirus status with high sensitivity and specificity. In vitro data verified a few CMV-associated chains as specific for CMV antigens. There were over 150 TCR beta chains listed as cytomegalovirus-associated. That first-cohort TCR clusters tended to co-occur in the roughly 130 validation repertoires was found in a later analysis.

Clones were read by immunoSEQ multiplex PCR, and TCRdb kept only the in-frame ones, dropping some. The sample lists around 60,000 clones; 85% to 95% were seen once. About this clone: Its antigen is as yet unknown.

This clonotype was sampled from a man younger than 30 in good health and CMV-seropositive. The sequenced material came from PBMCs.

The CDR3 is CSARDPREQYF. In nucleotides, the CDR3 is TGCAGTGCTAGAGATCCTAGAGAGCAGTACTTC. V gene TRBV20-1 combines with J gene TRBJ2-7; D not resolved. Germline CDR1 DFQATT, CDR2 SNEGSKA (reference sequence). With 0 bases removed from V and 7 bases from J, the gap between germline ends came to 7 bases. This CDR3 is 11 amino acids long.